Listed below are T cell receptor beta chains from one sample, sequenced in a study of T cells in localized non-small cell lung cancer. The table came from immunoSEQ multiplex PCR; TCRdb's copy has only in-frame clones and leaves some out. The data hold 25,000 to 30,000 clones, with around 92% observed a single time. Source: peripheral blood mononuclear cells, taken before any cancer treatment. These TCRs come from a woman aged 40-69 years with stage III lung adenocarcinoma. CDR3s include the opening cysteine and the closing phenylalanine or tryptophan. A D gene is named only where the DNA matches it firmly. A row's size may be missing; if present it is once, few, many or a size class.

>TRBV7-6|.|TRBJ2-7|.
CASSPHEGDSYEQYF
TGTGCCAGCAGCCCCCACGAGGGGGACTCCTACGAGCAGTACTTC
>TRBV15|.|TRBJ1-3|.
CATSREAIDPIGNTIYF
TGTGCCACCAGCAGAGAAGCCATTGACCCAATAGGAAACACCATATATTTT
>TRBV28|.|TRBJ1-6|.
CASSPPSLTDTLHF
TGTGCCAGCAGTCCCCCCTCACTGACAGACACCCTCCACTTT
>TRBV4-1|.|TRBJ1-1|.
CASSQGVNFEAFF
TGCGCCAGCAGCCAAGGGGTAAACTTTGAAGCTTTCTTT
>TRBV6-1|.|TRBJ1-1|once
CASSVDGVGTEAFF
TGTGCCAGCAGTGTGGACGGGGTGGGCACTGAAGCTTTCTTT
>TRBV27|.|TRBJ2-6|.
CASSLSGANVLTF
TGTGCCAGCAGTTTATCTGGGGCCAACGTCCTGACTTTC
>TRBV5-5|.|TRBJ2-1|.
CASRPGSSYNEQFF
TGTGCCAGCCGTCCCGGAAGCTCCTACAATGAGCAGTTCTTC
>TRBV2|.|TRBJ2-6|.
CASSEEASGANVLTF
TGTGCCAGCAGTGAGGAAGCCTCTGGGGCCAACGTCCTGACTTTC
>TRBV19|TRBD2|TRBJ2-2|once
CASNPLAGSTGELFF
TGTGCCAGTAACCCACTAGCGGGGTCAACCGGGGAGCTGTTTTTT
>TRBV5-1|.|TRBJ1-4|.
CASSPETQTNEKLFF
TGCGCCAGCAGCCCCGAAACGCAGACTAATGAAAAACTGTTTTTT
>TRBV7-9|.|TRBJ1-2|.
CASSLASNRGVRYGYTF
TGTGCCAGCAGCTTAGCGTCCAATCGCGGCGTCAGATATGGCTACACCTTC
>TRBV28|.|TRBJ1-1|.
CASSIQMNTEAFF
TGTGCCAGCAGCATACAAATGAACACTGAAGCTTTCTTT
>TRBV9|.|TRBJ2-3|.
CASSPRSYTDTQYF
TGTGCCAGCAGCCCCCGGAGTTACACAGATACGCAGTATTTT
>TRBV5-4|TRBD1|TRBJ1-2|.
CASSPRDRVGYGYTF
TGTGCCAGCAGCCCTAGGGACAGGGTGGGATATGGCTACACCTTC
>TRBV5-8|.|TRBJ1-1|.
CASSYLGGNLNTEAFF
TGTGCCAGCAGCTATTTAGGGGGGAACTTGAACACTGAAGCTTTCTTT
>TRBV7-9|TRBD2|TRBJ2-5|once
CASSFSLGGGQETQYF
TGTGCCAGCAGCTTTTCTCTCGGGGGGGGACAAGAGACCCAGTACTTC
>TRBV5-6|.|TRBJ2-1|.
CASSPGPAGNEQFF
TGTGCCAGCAGCCCGGGGCCGGCGGGCAATGAGCAGTTCTTC
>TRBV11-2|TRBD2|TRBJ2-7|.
CASSVEPGLAGEQYF
TGTGCCAGCAGCGTAGAGCCGGGACTAGCGGGCGAGCAGTACTTC
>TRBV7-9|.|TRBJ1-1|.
CASSLQGGTEAFF
TGTGCCAGCAGCCTACAGGGTGGCACTGAAGCTTTCTTT
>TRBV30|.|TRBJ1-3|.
CAWSVGLSGNTIYF
TGTGCCTGGAGTGTGGGCCTCTCTGGAAACACCATATATTTT
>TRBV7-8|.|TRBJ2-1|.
CASSLGASSYNEQFF
TGTGCCAGCAGCTTAGGGGCTAGCTCCTACAATGAGCAGTTCTTC
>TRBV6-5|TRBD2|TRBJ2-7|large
CASSHGGEGTYEQYF
TGTGCCAGCAGCCACGGAGGGGAGGGAACCTACGAGCAGTACTTC
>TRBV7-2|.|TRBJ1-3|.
CASSPGFSGNTIYF
TGTGCCAGCAGCCCGGGATTTTCTGGAAACACCATATATTTT
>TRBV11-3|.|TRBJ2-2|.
CASSPRGGSNTGELFF
TGTGCCAGCAGCCCAAGAGGGGGATCGAACACCGGGGAGCTGTTTTTT